This passage covers 9 T cell receptor beta chains from one sample sequenced in a study of identical twins. Each CDR3 protein gets one entry after TCRdb re-called the 5' RACE reads with MiXCR. This sample has around 1.7 million distinct CDR3 sequences; under 35% occur once, and the top ten carry approximately 0.25%. The sequenced material came from cord blood. All receptors derive from a newborn girl in good health.

The CDR3 nucleotides read TGTGCCTGGAGTTGGACAGACAATCAGCCCCAGCATTTT. It translates to CAWSWTDNQPQHF. The chain combines TRBV30 with TRBJ1-5; a possible D gene is TRBD1 (6 bases). The CDR3 has 13 residues. Germline-derived CDR1 and CDR2 are GTSNPN and SVGIG (reference sequence). With 2 bases removed from V and 3 bases from J, the gap between germline ends came to 8 bases.

The chain uses TRBV4-1 and TRBJ2-7; D is possibly TRBD1 or TRBD2 (5 bases each). Per the germline V gene, CDR1 is MGHRA and CDR2 is YSYEKL. This CDR3 is 14 amino acids long. Deletions cut 1 base from V and 6 bases from J, with 13 bases between. The CDR3 nucleotides read TGCGCCAGCAGCCAAGTCGGGAATCAGGGCGAGCAGTACTTC. Protein product: CASSQVGNQGEQYF.

The chain links TRBV4-2 to TRBJ2-4; D remains unclear. The V end lost 1 base, the J end lost 7 bases, and 11 bases lay between the germline ends. CDR1 is LGHNA, CDR2 YNFKEQ, per germline. CDR3 length: 14 amino acids. The CDR3 nucleotides read TGTGCCAGCAGCCAAGGAACAGCCTGGAACATTCAGTACTTC. This encodes CASSQGTAWNIQYF.

This sequence joins TRBV3-1 and TRBJ2-2; 8 nucleotides line up with TRBD2. Germline V gene data show CDR1 as LGHDT and CDR2 as YNNKEL (reference sequence). The CDR3 is made up of 16 amino acids. V lost 2 bases, J lost 0 bases, and 2 bases stayed unmatched. CDR3 nucleotide sequence: TGTGCCAGCAGCCAATTTAGCGGGACGAACACCGGGGAGCTGTTTTTT. Translating it yields CASSQFSGTNTGELFF.

The chain combines TRBV20-1 with TRBJ1-2; the D is unclear. Germline CDR1 is DFQATT and CDR2 is SNEGSKA (reference sequence). V was cut by 0 bases and J by 6 bases, with 11 bases left in between. There are 13 residues in the CDR3. The CDR3 protein is CSARDLVEDGYTF. The CDR3 nucleotides read TGCAGTGCTAGAGATCTTGTGGAGGATGGCTACACCTTC.

The V gene is TRBV28, the J gene TRBJ1-6; 8 nucleotides line up with TRBD1. Germline V lookup: CDR1 MDHEN, CDR2 SYDVKM. Germline trimming cut 5 bases from V and 11 bases from J; bases unmatched to any gene: 11. The CDR3 has 15 residues. This chain's CDR3 is CASSRTDRGNAPLHF. The CDR3 nucleotides read TGTGCCAGCAGTCGGACAGACAGGGGCAATGCACCCCTCCACTTT.

The chain links TRBV21-1 to TRBJ2-7; the table's D call of TRBD2 was not tested on the DNA. TRBV21-1 is described as a pseudogene. The CDR3 is made up of 16 amino acids. CDR3 DNA sequence: TGTGCCAGCAGCAAATTGATGGGTAGCGGATACTACGAGCAGTACTTC. Residues: CASSKLMGSGYYEQYF.

CDR3 nucleotides: TGCAGCGCTAAACTAGCGGGGCCAGATACGCAGTATTTT. It translates to CSAKLAGPDTQYF. The chain is built from TRBV29-1 and TRBJ2-3; 10 nucleotides line up with TRBD2. The CDR3 is 13 amino acids. With 7 bases clipped from V and 4 bases from J, the junction kept 5 bases outside the gene matches. In germline, CDR1 is SQVTM, CDR2 ANQGSEA.

This chain uses TRBV20-1 with TRBJ1-1, with D possibly matching TRBD1 (5 bases). Trimming stripped 2 bases from V and 0 bases from J, with 13 bases between. Germline lookup yields CDR1 DFQATT and CDR2 SNEGSKA (reference sequence). The CDR3 contains 15 residues. The CDR3 protein is CSARPTGGVNTEAFF. CDR3 DNA: TGCAGTGCTAGACCAACCGGGGGGGTGAACACTGAAGCTTTCTTT.